These 11 T cell receptor beta chains were sequenced from one sample in a study of cytomegalovirus exposure and HLA in healthy donors. PCR employed 60 Vbeta and 13 Jbeta primers. Method: immunoSEQ multiplex PCR; TCRdb's copy keeps in-frame clones and lacks some. The sample holds approximately 190,000 clones, over 70% seen once. The sample comprised PBMCs. These receptors all stem from a man between 50 and 59 years old in good health and CMV-seronegative.

This clone showed up just once. The chain couples TRBV9 to TRBJ1-4; D call uncertain. Trimming took 0 bases from V and 8 from J, leaving 11 bases between them. The CDR3 sequence is 14 residues long. Germline-derived CDR1 and CDR2 are SGDLS and YYNGEE. The CDR3 DNA reads as TGTGCCAGCAGCGTAGACACCACCGCAGAAAAACTGTTTTTT. Amino acid sequence: CASSVDTTAEKLFF.

The J gene is TRBJ2-1, the V gene TRBV7-2; 10 nucleotides match TRBD1. V lost 0 bases, J lost 9 bases, and 5 bases stayed unmatched. This CDR3 is built from 15 residues. The germline V gene encodes CDR1 SGHTA and CDR2 FQGNSA. The CDR3 DNA reads as TGTGCCAGCAGCTTAGCCGGGACAGGGGTCTCTGAGCAGTTCTTC. It codes for CASSLAGTGVSEQFF.

The rearrangement links TRBV9 to TRBJ1-2, with D perhaps matching TRBD1 (6 bases). V lost 3 bases, J lost 2 bases, and 14 bases lay in between. This CDR3 region has 15 residues. Germline-derived CDR1 and CDR2 are SGDLS and YYNGEE. CDR3 sequence reads: CASSGTSGQNYGYTF. Here the CDR3 DNA reads TGTGCCAGCAGCGGAACCTCGGGACAAAACTATGGCTACACCTTC.

The gene calls are TRBV4-3 and TRBJ2-1; 13 bases are shared with TRBD2. This CDR3 has 19 amino acids. Germline V gene lookup returns CDR1 LGHNA and CDR2 YSLEER. The V segment lost 5 bases and the J segment 3 bases; nucleotides outside the gene matches: 13. The CDR3 DNA follows: TGCGCCAGCAGCATAGGGACTAGCGGGGATTACACCGTCTACAATGAGCAGTTCTTC. Translating gives CASSIGTSGDYTVYNEQFF.

The chain couples TRBV7-8 to TRBJ2-1, with no clear D. The CDR3 sequence is 14 residues long. V was shortened by 1 base and J by 5 bases, with 9 bases between the two germline ends. CDR1 SGHVS and CDR2 FQNEAQ come from the germline V gene. The CDR3 spells CASSLVGNNNEQFF. The DNA of the CDR3 is TGTGCCAGCAGCTTAGTTGGCAACAACAATGAGCAGTTCTTC.

This chain joins TRBV11-3 and TRBJ2-1, with 12 nucleotides matching TRBD2. The CDR3 is 20 amino acids. J gave up 7 bases and V 2 bases, and 18 bases lay outside the gene matches. Germline CDR1 and CDR2: SGHNT and YENEEA. The CDR3 here is CASSLRWRRASGGAGNEQFF. For the CDR3, the DNA is TGTGCCAGCAGCTTAAGGTGGAGGAGGGCTAGCGGGGGGGCCGGAAATGAGCAGTTCTTC.

V usage is TRBV5-6 and J usage is TRBJ1-1; D is uncertain. V was clipped by 4 bases and J by 6 bases, with 13 bases between them. The CDR3 sequence is 13 residues long. Looked up from germline, CDR1 is SGHDT and CDR2 is YYEEEE. The CDR3 region is CASSLGRQPEAFF. In DNA form, the CDR3 reads TGTGCCAGCAGCCTGGGCAGGCAGCCTGAAGCTTTCTTT.

The V and J genes are TRBV2 and TRBJ2-7; weak D call: TRBD2 (6 bases). CDR1 SNHLY and CDR2 FYNNEI come from the germline V gene. CDR3 size: 11 residues. Trimming took off 7 bases at V and 10 bases at J, with 14 bases between the two ends. The CDR3 DNA follows: TGTGCCAGCACCGGGCCGGGGGTTCAGTACTTC. This gives the protein CASTGPGVQYF.

This clone has only a few counts. This chain joins TRBV7-9 and TRBJ2-2; weak D call: TRBD2 (6 bases). The CDR3 is made up of 16 amino acids. V was trimmed by 1 base and J by 3 bases, leaving 12 bases between them. Germline V lookup: CDR1 SEHNR, CDR2 FQNEAQ (reference sequence). The CDR3 spells CASSLGGRSYTGELFF. In DNA, the CDR3 is TGTGCCAGCAGCTTAGGAGGGAGGAGCTACACCGGGGAGCTGTTTTTT.

J is TRBJ2-3 and V is TRBV2; D might be TRBD1 (5 bases). Germline assignment: CDR1 SNHLY and CDR2 FYNNEI. The CDR3 totals 11 residues. V lost 6 bases and J lost 7, with 8 bases in between. CDR3 residues: CASRGENTQYF. CDR3 DNA: TGTGCCAGCAGAGGGGAAAATACGCAGTATTTT.

The chain is built from TRBV5-6 and TRBJ2-1; 12 bases map to TRBD2. CDR3 length: 16 residues. Trimming removed 1 base from V and 7 bases from J; junction bases left unmatched: 6. The V gene's germline CDR1 is SGHDT and CDR2 YYEEEE. CDR3 amino acids: CASSLRLLAGGNEQFF. CDR3 DNA sequence: TGTGCCAGCAGCTTGAGGTTACTAGCGGGGGGAAATGAGCAGTTCTTC.